This entry lists 4 T cell receptor beta chains sequenced from one sample in a study of metastatic and nonmetastatic thyroid tumors. TCRdb re-clonotyped the PCR reads via MiXCR. This sample has more than 70,000 clones; roughly 8.6% occur once, and the top ten carry roughly 10%. There were no patients who had received any treatment before thyroid surgery. The sequenced sample consisted of blood. The receptors shown here come from a female donor with papillary thyroid cancer or a benign thyroid nodule (not recorded which). Some clones in this sample may be carry-over from other donors' samples.

This clone came up many times. V and J are TRBV7-6 and TRBJ2-2; TRBD2 is a possible D gene (5 bases). The ends were cut back, 6 bases at V and 7 bases at J, with 6 bases in the middle. This CDR3 is built from 11 residues. Looked up from germline, CDR1 is SGHVS and CDR2 is FNYEAQ. This CDR3 is CASRRDGELFF. The CDR3 DNA reads TGTGCCAGCAGGAGGGACGGGGAGCTGTTTTTT. The whole variable domain, filled in from reference TRBV7-6 and TRBJ2-2, reads GAGVSQSPRYKVTKRGQDVALRCDPISGHVSLYWYRQALGQGPEFLTYFNYEAQQDKSGLPNDRFSAERPEGSISTLTIQRTEQRDSAMYRCASRRDGELFFGEGSRLTVL.

This clone appeared a few times. A much larger clone lies one base from this, so it may be a read error. V gene TRBV14 combines with J gene TRBJ2-7; TRBD2 is a possible D gene (6 bases). CDR3 length: 15 amino acids. CDR1 and CDR2 (germline): SGHDN, FVKESK. V shed 2 bases and J shed 3 bases, with 14 bases lying between them. The CDR3 DNA sequence: TGTGCCAGCAGCCAACTGGGCGGGGTCCGCTACGAGCAGTACTTC. This sequence encodes CASSQLGGVRYEQYF.

The chain is built from TRBV12-3 or TRBV12-4 and TRBJ1-5; 11 bases match TRBD1. The J segment lost 6 bases and the V segment lost 6 bases, leaving 10 bases of the junction unmatched. The CDR3 length is 16 residues. CDR3 sequence (DNA): TGTGCCAGCAGCTTGAGGGACAGGGGGGCGGGTCAGCCCCAGCATTTT. Its protein product is CASSLRDRGAGQPQHF.

This clone has a count of ten or more. This sample also contains other DNA sequences that code for the same CDR3. The gene calls are TRBV3-1 and TRBJ2-7; 8 positions match TRBD2. There are 14 residues in the CDR3. CDR1 LGHDT and CDR2 YNNKEL come from the germline V gene (reference sequence). Losses at the gene ends were 2 bases for V and 6 bases for J; bases not matched to a gene: 6. Written as DNA, the CDR3 is TGTGCCAGCAGCCAACTAGCGGGCGGCGGCGAGCAGTACTTC. Translation: CASSQLAGGGEQYF.